The clone carrying this T cell receptor beta chain was observed a few times. Treatment indicated: randomized to nivolumab then ipilimumab (arm A) or the reverse (arm B). Patients had received no earlier DNA-damaging chemotherapy. Assay used: immunoSEQ multiplex PCR; TCRdb lists only in-frame clones, some missing. The sample lists several hundred clones, more than 25% occurring once. Per germline, CDR1 GTSNPN and CDR2 SVGIG (reference sequence). This CDR3 contains 15 residues. V shed 1 base, J shed 0 bases, and the junction held 4 bases outside the gene matches. The sample belongs to a study of sequential checkpoint blockade in melanoma. Across the whole study: Arm A got nivolumab then ipilimumab; arm B the reverse, 1:1. DNA from 91 pretreatment tumor samples underwent TCRβ immunosequencing.

The sequenced sample was tumor tissue (inferred from file names), obtained from a patient given nivolumab and ipilimumab in sequence. V usage is TRBV30 and J usage is TRBJ1-2; TRBD1 matches 8 bases. The clonotype comes from a human donor with melanoma. For the CDR3, the DNA is TGTGCCTGGAGTGAAATGGACAGGGCTAACTATGGCTACACCTTC. It is translated as CAWSEMDRANYGYTF.